This TCR beta chain was captured by sequencing in a study of shared clonotypes between healthy human individuals. Study-level findings and limits: Large sequencing depth failed to make sorted-subset sequencing complete, rarefaction showed.

Sequencing was performed with immunoSEQ multiplex PCR; in TCRdb, only in-frame clones are kept and a portion is missing. This sample has approximately 2,000,000 clones, with around 90% found just once. About this clone itself: Its antigen remains unidentified.

Sequencing input: naive CD4+ T cells from PBMCs. Specified subset: CD45RA+ positively selected. This clonotype was obtained from a man aged 18 to 35 in good health. Some clones in this sample may be carry-over from other donors' samples.

CDR3 bases: TGTGCCAGCAGCTTGGCCGGAGGGATCTATGGCTACACCTTC. Translation: CASSLAGGIYGYTF. V usage is TRBV5-4 and J usage is TRBJ1-2; no clear D gene. This CDR3 region has 14 residues. Germline assignment: CDR1 SGHNT and CDR2 YYREEE (reference sequence). The V gene lost 0 bases and the J gene lost 4 bases, with 10 bases spanning the gap.